This T cell receptor (beta chain) is from a study of tumor-infiltrating lymphocytes in oesophageal squamous cell carcinoma (dated by TCRdb to 2016 to 2017). Concerning this clonotype: Its antigen is not yet known. No quality values exist for individual bases; no much larger clone is one base distant.

Preparation of the library involved PCR. These reads were obtained on an Illumina HiSeq 2000. Using fastp at Q25 and MiXCR, TCRdb reprocessed the public reads and kept productive beta chains. Each entry is one CDR3 protein sequence, shown with its most common DNA and genes. The sample yields almost 20,000 distinct CDR3 sequences; less than 50% were counted once. Of the sample, under 8% is held by the ten largest clones. CDR1 and CDR2 were assigned from the germline V gene as SGHRS and YFSETQ. From the cysteine up to the phenylalanine, the CDR3 has a length of 14 residues. Solely the CDR3 DNA is kept, with 42 bases framed from the first base.

The V and J genes are TRBV5-1 and TRBJ2-5; a stretch of 7 junction bases matches TRBD1. The J call may be in error: the DNA end matches TRBJ2-7 better. The sequence came from a male donor with esophageal squamous cell carcinoma. Sample: blood. The CDR3 protein is CANRSDRVLYEQYF. The DNA is TGCGCCAACAGATCTGACAGGGTCCTCTACGAGCAGTACTTC.